A single T cell receptor (beta chain) is shown here with its context. In its sample, this clonotype was seen a few times. It lacks a known antigen. Per-base quality was not reported, and no clone a single base away is much larger than it. The record originates from a study of T-cell reconstitution after alpha-beta-depleted transplantation in children (dated by TCRdb to the mid-2010s). With regard to the full study: T-cell immune reconstitution after TCRalphabeta/CD19-depleted allogeneic hematopoietic cell transplantation in children was quantitatively tracked in the study by means of TCR repertoire profiling.

Points the paper makes about the study in general: Over subsequent months, a decline in hyperexpanded clone frequencies was noted, and after one year, T-cell counts and TCRbeta diversity were mostly ascribed to newly produced T cells. In some patients, high TCRbeta diversity at day 60 was attributed to recipient T cells and intrathymic progenitors that had survived conditioning. About two months after transplant, the apparently early recovery of alphabetaT-cell counts reportedly depended on just several hundred clones that had expanded rapidly and came from non-depleted graft cells.

The treatment or condition label of this sample denotes: allogeneic hematopoietic cell transplantation with graft depleted of TCRalphabeta T cells and CD19 B cells. TCRalphabeta/CD19-depleted allogeneic hematopoietic cell grafts were given to the transplant recipients, all of whom were children. The CDR3 numbers 14 residues from cysteine through phenylalanine. Just the 42-base CDR3 DNA is kept, in frame starting at base 1. V is shortened by 7 bases, J by 4 bases, and the region joining them spans 14 bases. Receptor libraries were prepared by PCR. TCRdb names Illumina HiSeq 2500 as the instrument used. To normalize quantification of the TCRbeta repertoire, the TCR libraries were built with molecular barcoding that relied on unique molecular identifiers. TCRdb's own reprocessing of the public reads used fastp at Q25 and MiXCR and kept productive beta chains. Rows matching on CDR3 protein sequence are summarized as one entry with the most common DNA and genes. For this sample there are around 960,000 distinct CDR3 sequences; about 29% appear just once. The ten largest make up more than 25% of the sample.

The sequenced sample was PBMCs, mostly from graft donor cells, obtained 360 days after TCRalphabeta/CD19-depleted stem cell transplant. The TCR sequence derives from a boy in the first two years of life who had a stem cell transplant for SCID, so the T cells may come from the graft donor. The chain links TRBV12-3 or TRBV12-4 with TRBJ1-5; matching of 6 bases hints at TRBD1 as the D gene. The nucleotide sequence is given as TGTGCCAGCAACCCCGGACAGAATAATCAGCCCCAGCATTTT. Its product reads: CASNPGQNNQPQHF.